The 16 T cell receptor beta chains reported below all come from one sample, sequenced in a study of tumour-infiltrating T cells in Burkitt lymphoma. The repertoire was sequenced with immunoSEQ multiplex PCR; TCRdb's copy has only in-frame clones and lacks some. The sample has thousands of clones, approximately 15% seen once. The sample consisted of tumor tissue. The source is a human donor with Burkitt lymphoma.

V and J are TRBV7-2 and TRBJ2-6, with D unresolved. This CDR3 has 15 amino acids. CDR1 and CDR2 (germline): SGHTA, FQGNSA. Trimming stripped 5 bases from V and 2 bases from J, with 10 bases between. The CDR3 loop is CASSQRIAGANVLTF. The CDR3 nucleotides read TGTGCCAGCAGCCAAAGGATAGCTGGGGCCAACGTCCTGACTTTC.

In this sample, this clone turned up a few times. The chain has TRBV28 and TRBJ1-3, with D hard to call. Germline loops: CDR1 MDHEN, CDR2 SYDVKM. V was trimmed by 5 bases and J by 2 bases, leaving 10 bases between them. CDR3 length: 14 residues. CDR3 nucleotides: TGTGCCAGCAGTGGGGATTTAACTGGAAACACCATATATTTT. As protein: CASSGDLTGNTIYF. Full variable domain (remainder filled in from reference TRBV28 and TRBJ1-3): DVKVTQSSRYLVKRTGEKVFLECVQDMDHENMFWYRQDPGLGLRLIYFSYDVKMKEKGDIPEGYSVSREKKERFSLILESASTNQTSMYLCASSGDLTGNTIYFGEGSWLTVV.

The CDR3 bases are TGTGCCAGCAGCTTAGACGGGGGGCAGGGTCAGCCCCAGCATTTT. This codes for CASSLDGGQGQPQHF. The chain recombines TRBV7-2 with TRBJ1-5; D may be TRBD1 (6 bases). From germline, CDR1 is SGHTA and CDR2 FQGNSA. The CDR3 is 15 amino acids. Deletions cut 1 base from V and 6 bases from J, with 13 bases between.

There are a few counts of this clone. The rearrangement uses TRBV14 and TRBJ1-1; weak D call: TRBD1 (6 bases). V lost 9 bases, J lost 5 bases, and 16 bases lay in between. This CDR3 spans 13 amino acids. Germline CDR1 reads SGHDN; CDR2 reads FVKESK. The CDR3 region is CASAQGLRTEAFF. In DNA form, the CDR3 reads TGTGCCAGTGCGCAGGGGTTAAGGACTGAAGCTTTCTTT.

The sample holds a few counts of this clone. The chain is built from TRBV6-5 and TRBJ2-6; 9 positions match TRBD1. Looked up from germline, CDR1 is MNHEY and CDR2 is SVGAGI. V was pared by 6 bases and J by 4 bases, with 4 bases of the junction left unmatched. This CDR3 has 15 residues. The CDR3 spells CASRQGAGGANVLTF. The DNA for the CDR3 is TGTGCCAGCAGACAGGGGGCGGGGGGGGCCAACGTCCTGACTTTC.

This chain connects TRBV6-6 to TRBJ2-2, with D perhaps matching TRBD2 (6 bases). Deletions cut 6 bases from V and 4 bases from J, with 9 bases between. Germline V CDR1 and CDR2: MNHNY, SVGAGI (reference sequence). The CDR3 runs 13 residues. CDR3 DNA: TGTGCCAGCAGACCGGGACTCACCGGGGAGCTGTTTTTT. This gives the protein CASRPGLTGELFF.

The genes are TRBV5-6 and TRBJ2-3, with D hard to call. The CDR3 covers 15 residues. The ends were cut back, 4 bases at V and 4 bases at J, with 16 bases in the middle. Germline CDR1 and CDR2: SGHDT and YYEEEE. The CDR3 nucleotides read TGTGCCAGCAGCCACTGGGTCCCTCTGCCAGATACGCAGTATTTT. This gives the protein CASSHWVPLPDTQYF.

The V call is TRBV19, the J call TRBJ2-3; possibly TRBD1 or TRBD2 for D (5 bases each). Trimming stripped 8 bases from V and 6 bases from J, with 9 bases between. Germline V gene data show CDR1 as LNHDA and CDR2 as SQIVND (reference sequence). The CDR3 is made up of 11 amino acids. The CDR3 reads CASGTPDTQYF. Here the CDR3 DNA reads TGTGCCAGTGGGACCCCCGATACGCAGTATTTT.

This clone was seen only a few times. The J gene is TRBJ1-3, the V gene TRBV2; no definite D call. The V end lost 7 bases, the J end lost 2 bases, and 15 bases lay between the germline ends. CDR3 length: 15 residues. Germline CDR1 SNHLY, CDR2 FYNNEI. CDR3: CASTPYAFTGNTIYF. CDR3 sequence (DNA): TGTGCCAGCACCCCTTATGCGTTCACTGGAAACACCATATATTTT.

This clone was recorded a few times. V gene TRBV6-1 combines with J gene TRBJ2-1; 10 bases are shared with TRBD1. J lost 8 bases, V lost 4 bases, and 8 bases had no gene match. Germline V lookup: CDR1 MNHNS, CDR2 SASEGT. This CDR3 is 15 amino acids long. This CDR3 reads CASSVSTGGWDEQFF. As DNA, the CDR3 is TGTGCCAGCAGTGTTTCGACAGGGGGCTGGGATGAGCAGTTCTTC.

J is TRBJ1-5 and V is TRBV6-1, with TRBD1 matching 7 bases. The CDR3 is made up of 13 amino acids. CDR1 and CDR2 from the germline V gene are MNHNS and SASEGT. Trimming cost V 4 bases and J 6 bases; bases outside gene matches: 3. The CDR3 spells CASSGRGGQPQHF. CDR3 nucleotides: TGTGCCAGCAGTGGCAGGGGGGGTCAGCCCCAGCATTTT.

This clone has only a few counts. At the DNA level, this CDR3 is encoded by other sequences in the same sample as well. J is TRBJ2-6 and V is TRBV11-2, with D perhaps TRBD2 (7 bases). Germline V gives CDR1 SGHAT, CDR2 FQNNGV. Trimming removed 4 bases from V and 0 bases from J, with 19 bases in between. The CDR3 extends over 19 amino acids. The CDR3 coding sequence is TGTGCCAGCAGCTCCCTACTCCGGGGGGCCGACTCTGGGGCCAACGTCCTGACTTTC. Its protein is CASSSLLRGADSGANVLTF.

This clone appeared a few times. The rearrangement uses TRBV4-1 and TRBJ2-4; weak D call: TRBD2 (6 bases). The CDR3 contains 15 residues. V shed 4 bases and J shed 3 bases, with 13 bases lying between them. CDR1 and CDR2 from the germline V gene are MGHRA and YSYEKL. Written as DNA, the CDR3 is TGCGCCAGCAGCCCTATCGGCGGGGTCAAAAACATTCAGTACTTC. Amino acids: CASSPIGGVKNIQYF.

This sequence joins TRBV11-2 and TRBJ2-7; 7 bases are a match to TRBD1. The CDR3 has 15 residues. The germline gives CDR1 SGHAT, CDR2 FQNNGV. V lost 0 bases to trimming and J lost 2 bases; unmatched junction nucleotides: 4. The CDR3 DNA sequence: TGTGCCAGCAGCTTAGAGGGACAGTCAGCCTACGAGCAGTACTTC. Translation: CASSLEGQSAYEQYF.

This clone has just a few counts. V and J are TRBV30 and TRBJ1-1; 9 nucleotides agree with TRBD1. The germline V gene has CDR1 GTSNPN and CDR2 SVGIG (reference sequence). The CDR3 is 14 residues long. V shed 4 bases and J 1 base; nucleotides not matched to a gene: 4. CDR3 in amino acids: CAWTWGQGNTEAFF. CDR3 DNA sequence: TGTGCCTGGACCTGGGGACAGGGGAACACTGAAGCTTTCTTT. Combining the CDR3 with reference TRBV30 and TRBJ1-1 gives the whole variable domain SQTIHQWPATLVQPVGSPLSLECTVEGTSNPNLYWYRQAAGRGLQLLFYSVGIGQISSEVPQNLSASRPQDRQFILSSKKLLLSDSGFYLCAWTWGQGNTEAFFGQGTRLTVV.

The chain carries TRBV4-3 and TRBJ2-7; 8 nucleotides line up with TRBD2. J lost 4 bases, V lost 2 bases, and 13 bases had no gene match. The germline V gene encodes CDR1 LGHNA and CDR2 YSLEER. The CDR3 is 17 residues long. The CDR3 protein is CASSQSPSAGGSYEQYF. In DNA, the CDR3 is TGCGCCAGCAGCCAAAGCCCCTCGGCGGGAGGATCTTACGAGCAGTACTTC.